The 27 T cell receptor beta chains below all came from one sample that was sequenced in a study of lymphopenia after photon versus proton radiotherapy (dated by TCRdb to about 2019). The library was generated by the immunoSEQ multiplex PCR assay. In TCRdb, the immuneACCESS table is reduced to in-frame sequences with V and J assigned. These tables do not hold every clone; where another copy was compared, an unresolved V gene accounts for under half, and the others remain unexplained. In this sample the table shows about 34,000 clones, 84% of which occur a single time. Jointly, the top ten make up about 14% of the sample. The sample consisted of peripheral blood, taken from a patient treated with proton-based radiotherapy. These receptor sequences come from a woman in her sixties or seventies with pancreatic cancer.

The chain joins TRBV10-1 to TRBJ2-3; 11 bases align to TRBD2. The junction had 6 bases not matched to a gene; V was cut back by 7 bases and J by 0 bases. The CDR3 loop spans 16 amino acids. Germline CDR1 reads WNHNN; CDR2 reads SYGVQD (reference sequence). The CDR3 DNA follows: TGCGCCAGCAAAGGACGGACTAGCGGGAGCACAGATACGCAGTATTTT. Translation gives CASKGRTSGSTDTQYF.

The V call is TRBV23-1, the J call TRBJ2-2; 8 bases agree with TRBD1. TRBV23-1 is given ORF status, its function remaining uncertain. The CDR3 consists of 17 residues. V shed 4 bases and J 1 base; nucleotides not matched to a gene: 8. The CDR3: CASSPQGDRKNTGELFF. Written as DNA, the CDR3 is TGCGCCAGCAGTCCACAGGGGGACAGAAAGAACACCGGGGAGCTGTTTTTT.

V usage is TRBV10-3 and J usage is TRBJ2-7; 9 positions match TRBD1. With 5 bases clipped from V and 6 bases from J, the junction kept 11 bases outside the gene matches. CDR3 length: 15 residues. CDR1 ENHRY and CDR2 SYGVKD come from the germline V gene. Here the CDR3 reads CAISKGSTGGSEQYF. The CDR3 DNA reads as TGTGCCATCAGTAAAGGATCGACAGGGGGATCCGAGCAGTACTTC.

The chain uses TRBV7-6 and TRBJ2-1; 10 bases map to TRBD2. This CDR3 comprises 13 residues. CDR1 and CDR2 from the germline V gene are SGHVS and FNYEAQ. The ends lost 5 bases at V and 11 bases at J; junction bases unmatched: 6. The chain's CDR3 is CASSPLAGSQQFF. The CDR3 DNA reads TGTGCCAGCAGCCCACTAGCGGGATCCCAGCAGTTCTTC.

V gene TRBV15 combines with J gene TRBJ1-6; tentatively, D is TRBD1 (6 bases). Trimming removed 1 base at V and 10 bases at J, with 11 bases between. Germline CDR1 and CDR2: LNHNV and YYDKDF (reference sequence). The CDR3 extends over 14 amino acids. Written as DNA, the CDR3 is TGTGCCACCAGCAGAGGACAGGCACAATCACCCCTCCACTTT. Protein product: CATSRGQAQSPLHF.

This clone was seen once. The chain employs TRBV9 and TRBJ2-7; D perhaps matches TRBD1 (6 bases). V was cut by 4 bases and J by 4 bases, with 18 bases left in between. This CDR3 is built from 15 residues. The germline gives CDR1 SGDLS, CDR2 YYNGEE. The CDR3 nucleotides read TGTGCCAGCAGCCCCTCAACCGGGACATTATACGAGCAGTACTTC. This encodes CASSPSTGTLYEQYF.

V gene TRBV4-2 combines with J gene TRBJ2-2, with D maybe TRBD2 (6 bases). The CDR3 sequence is 18 residues long. With 1 base removed from V and 6 bases from J, the gap between germline ends came to 21 bases. The germline CDR1 and CDR2 sequences are LGHNA and YNFKEQ. The CDR3 protein is CASSQVNSGTPRPGELFF. The CDR3 DNA sequence: TGTGCCAGCAGCCAAGTAAACTCCGGGACTCCCCGGCCCGGGGAGCTGTTTTTT.

The rearrangement uses TRBV2 and TRBJ2-2; maybe TRBD2 (6 bases). CDR1 is SNHLY, CDR2 FYNNEI, per germline. The CDR3 contains 15 residues. The germline V and J ends were trimmed by 7 bases and 4 bases, with 16 bases remaining between them. The CDR3 DNA reads as TGTGCCAGCATGTCCGGGGCGCGGGGCACCGGGGAGCTGTTTTTT. This codes for CASMSGARGTGELFF. Using reference TRBV2 and TRBJ2-2 for the parts outside the CDR3, the full variable domain is EPEVTQTPSHQVTQMGQEVILRCVPISNHLYFYWYRQILGQKVEFLVSFYNNEISEKSEIFDDQFSVERPDGSNFTLKIRSTKLEDSAMYFCASMSGARGTGELFFGEGSRLTVL.

V gene TRBV6-1 combines with J gene TRBJ2-2; D not certain. V was pared by 4 bases and J by 6 bases, with 9 bases between. The CDR3 contains 13 residues. Looked up from germline, CDR1 is MNHNS and CDR2 is SASEGT. The CDR3 nucleotides are TGTGCCAGCAGTGCGACTTTGGCCGGGGAGCTGTTTTTT. Its translation is CASSATLAGELFF.

J is TRBJ2-7 and V is TRBV30; D is perhaps TRBD1 or TRBD2 (6 bases each). Germline V gene sequence: CDR1 GTSNPN, CDR2 SVGIG (reference sequence). The CDR3 has 13 amino acids. Trimming left V 3 bases short and J 5 bases short, with 14 bases between. The DNA for the CDR3 is TGTGCCTGGAGGTTGGGGGGCGCCAACGAGCAGTACTTC. Encoded protein: CAWRLGGANEQYF. The entire variable domain, with the rest obtained from reference TRBV30 and TRBJ2-7, is as follows: SQTIHQWPATLVQPVGSPLSLECTVEGTSNPNLYWYRQAAGRGLQLLFYSVGIGQISSEVPQNLSASRPQDRQFILSSKKLLLSDSGFYLCAWRLGGANEQYFGPGTRLTVT.

This clone was seen more than once but under ten times. V gene TRBV27 combines with J gene TRBJ2-3, with D perhaps matching TRBD1 (6 bases). The CDR3 loop spans 16 amino acids. V lost 0 bases and J 6 bases, leaving 16 bases between the germline ends. CDR1 MNHEY and CDR2 SMNVEV come from the germline V gene (reference sequence). DNA for the CDR3: TGTGCCAGCAGTTTATCGACGGGACACCGTCCTGATACGCAGTATTTT. It yields the protein CASSLSTGHRPDTQYF.

The chain has TRBV4-2 and TRBJ2-7, with a weak D call TRBD1 (6 bases). This CDR3 is built from 12 residues. Trimming took off 5 bases at V and 6 bases at J, with 11 bases between the two ends. From germline, CDR1 is LGHNA and CDR2 YNFKEQ. The CDR3 sequence is CASSLGAPEQYF. In DNA form, the CDR3 reads TGTGCCAGCAGCTTGGGGGCGCCCGAGCAGTACTTC.

The rearrangement uses TRBV2 and TRBJ2-1, with a possible D match to TRBD2 (6 bases). This CDR3 contains 14 residues. The germline gives CDR1 SNHLY, CDR2 FYNNEI. Deletions cut 6 bases from V and 9 bases from J, with 18 bases between. The CDR3 here is CASRGDSRESEQFF. Written as DNA, the CDR3 is TGTGCCAGCAGAGGGGACTCGCGAGAAAGTGAGCAGTTCTTC.

The chain carries TRBV7-2 and TRBJ2-1, with TRBD2 matching over 10 bases. This CDR3 is 15 amino acids long. Germline V gene data show CDR1 as SGHTA and CDR2 as FQGNSA. The J segment lost 9 bases and the V segment lost 0 bases, leaving 5 bases of the junction unmatched. The DNA for the CDR3 is TGTGCCAGCAGCTTAGCCACTAGCGGGATAGGTGAGCAGTTCTTC. Protein sequence: CASSLATSGIGEQFF.

This chain connects TRBV6-5 to TRBJ1-1; D ambiguous. In germline, CDR1 is MNHEY, CDR2 SVGAGI. CDR3 length: 13 amino acids. Trimming removed 6 bases at V and 4 bases at J, with 12 bases between. In DNA, the CDR3 is TGTGCCAGCAGCTTGTCAAGGACCACTGAAGCTTTCTTT. Protein: CASSLSRTTEAFF.

V is TRBV28 and J is TRBJ1-5; unclear D gene. V lost 3 bases to trimming and J lost 4 bases, with 7 bases between them. In germline, CDR1 is MDHEN, CDR2 SYDVKM. CDR3 length equals 13 residues. CDR3 protein: CASSFGWNQPQHF. CDR3 in DNA: TGTGCCAGCAGTTTTGGTTGGAATCAGCCCCAGCATTTT.

The chain has TRBV9 and TRBJ2-2; D remains unclear. The germline V gene has CDR1 SGDLS and CDR2 YYNGEE. The CDR3 contains 15 residues. V lost 0 bases and J 2 bases, leaving 8 bases between the germline ends. CDR3: CASSVGLHNTGELFF. DNA of the CDR3: TGTGCCAGCAGCGTAGGGCTACACAACACCGGGGAGCTGTTTTTT.

The CDR3 reads CATSTRLAGIYEQYF. Written as DNA, the CDR3 is TGTGCCACCAGCACCCGACTAGCGGGAATCTACGAGCAGTACTTC. The J gene is TRBJ2-7, the V gene TRBV15, with TRBD2 matching over 11 bases. CDR1 and CDR2 (germline): LNHNV, YYDKDF (reference sequence). Germline trimming cut 4 bases from V and 3 bases from J; bases unmatched to any gene: 5. The CDR3 is 15 residues long.

The rearrangement joins TRBV10-2 to TRBJ1-2; D call uncertain. CDR3 length: 14 amino acids. Germline V gene sequence: CDR1 WSHSY, CDR2 SAAADI. Trimming took 0 bases from V and 4 from J, leaving 9 bases between them. For the CDR3, the DNA is TGCGCCAGCAGTGAGTCGCGACCTTCCTATGGCTACACCTTC. Protein sequence: CASSESRPSYGYTF.

CDR3 coding DNA: TGTGCCAGCTCGCGGGTTTTGATCAGGACTGAAGCTTTCTTT. Amino acids: CASSRVLIRTEAFF. The chain has TRBV6-5 and TRBJ1-1, with unresolved D. The CDR3 contains 14 residues. The germline CDR1 and CDR2 sequences are MNHEY and SVGAGI. The ends were cut back, 8 bases at V and 5 bases at J, with 18 bases in the middle.

The V gene is TRBV7-3, the J gene TRBJ1-1; the D gene is possibly TRBD1 (5 bases). V shed 0 bases and J shed 2 bases, with 7 bases lying between them. The germline V gene encodes CDR1 SGHTA and CDR2 FQGTGA. This CDR3 is built from 14 residues. CDR3 in amino acids: CASSLTGGNTEAFF. The CDR3 bases are TGTGCCAGCAGCTTAACTGGGGGTAACACTGAAGCTTTCTTT.

This chain connects TRBV9 to TRBJ1-1; 7 nucleotides line up with TRBD1. Germline V gives CDR1 SGDLS, CDR2 YYNGEE. Trimming at V came to 4 bases and at J to 4 bases, leaving 16 bases not matched to a gene. The CDR3 covers 17 residues. CDR3 in amino acids: CASSPRGGDRGSTEAFF. CDR3 DNA: TGTGCCAGCAGCCCCCGGGGGGGGGACAGAGGGAGCACTGAAGCTTTCTTT.

This clone was found once. CDR3 nucleotides: TGTGCCTGGAGTGTACGAGGGACCGGGGAGCTGTTTTTT. The encoded protein is CAWSVRGTGELFF. The chain uses TRBV30 and TRBJ2-2; tentative D call: TRBD2 (5 bases). With 0 bases removed from V and 5 bases from J, the gap between germline ends came to 7 bases. Looked up from germline, CDR1 is GTSNPN and CDR2 is SVGIG (reference sequence). This CDR3 spans 13 amino acids.

This clone occurred once. The genes are TRBV20-1 and TRBJ1-1, with D unclear. Trimming shortened V by 5 bases and J by 5 bases, and 9 bases separated the two germline ends. The CDR3 consists of 11 residues. Germline V lookup: CDR1 DFQATT, CDR2 SNEGSKA (reference sequence). CDR3 loop: CSASVRTEAFF. The CDR3 nucleotides are TGCAGTGCTTCCGTCCGGACTGAAGCTTTCTTT.

The rearrangement links TRBV5-4 to TRBJ2-7, with D possibly being TRBD2 (5 bases). V was pared by 4 bases and J by 5 bases, with 16 bases between. This CDR3 comprises 14 residues. The germline CDR1 and CDR2 sequences are SGHNT and YYREEE (reference sequence). The chain's CDR3 is CASSPGIRVDEQYF. The CDR3 DNA follows: TGTGCCAGCAGCCCGGGGATTCGGGTCGACGAGCAGTACTTC.

This clone appeared a single time. The CDR3 loop reads CASSFPPGLAGVDEQFF. CDR3 nucleotides: TGTGCCAGCAGCTTTCCCCCGGGACTAGCGGGAGTGGATGAGCAGTTCTTC. V usage is TRBV11-1 and J usage is TRBJ2-1, with TRBD2 matching over 14 bases. V was pared by 3 bases and J by 8 bases, with 9 bases of the junction left unmatched. This CDR3 is built from 17 residues. Germline CDR1 is SGHAT and CDR2 is FQDESV (reference sequence). The whole variable domain, filled in from reference TRBV11-1 and TRBJ2-1, reads EAEVAQSPRYKITEKSQAVAFWCDPISGHATLYWYRQILGQGPELLVQFQDESVVDDSQLPKDRFSAERLKGVDSTLKIQPAELGDSAMYLCASSFPPGLAGVDEQFFGPGTRLTVL.

The sample holds one count of this clone. The chain links TRBV29-1 to TRBJ2-5; weak D call: TRBD2 (7 bases). CDR1 and CDR2 from the germline V gene are SQVTM and ANQGSEA. V lost 2 bases, J lost 1 base, and 14 bases lay in between. The CDR3 covers 15 residues. The CDR3 nucleotides read TGCAGCGTTGAAAAGGGAGGGGGGAGCCAAGAGACCCAGTACTTC. Amino acid sequence: CSVEKGGGSQETQYF. Supplemented by reference TRBV29-1 and TRBJ2-5, the full variable domain reads SAVISQKPSRDICQRGTSLTIQCQVDSQVTMMFWYRQQPGQSLTLIATANQGSEATYESGFVIDKFPISRPNLTFSTLTVSNMSPEDSSIYLCSVEKGGGSQETQYFGPGTRLLVL.